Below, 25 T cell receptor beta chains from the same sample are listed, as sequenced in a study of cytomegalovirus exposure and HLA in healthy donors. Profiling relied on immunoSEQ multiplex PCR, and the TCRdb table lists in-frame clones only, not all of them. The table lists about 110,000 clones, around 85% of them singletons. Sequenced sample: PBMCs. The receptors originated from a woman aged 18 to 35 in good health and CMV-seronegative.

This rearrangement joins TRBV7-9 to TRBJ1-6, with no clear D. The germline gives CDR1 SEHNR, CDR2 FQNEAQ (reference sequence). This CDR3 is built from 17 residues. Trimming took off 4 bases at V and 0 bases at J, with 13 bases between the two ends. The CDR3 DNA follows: TGTGCCAGCAGCTCCCACCCTCGGGTCTCCTATAATTCACCCCTCCACTTT. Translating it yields CASSSHPRVSYNSPLHF.

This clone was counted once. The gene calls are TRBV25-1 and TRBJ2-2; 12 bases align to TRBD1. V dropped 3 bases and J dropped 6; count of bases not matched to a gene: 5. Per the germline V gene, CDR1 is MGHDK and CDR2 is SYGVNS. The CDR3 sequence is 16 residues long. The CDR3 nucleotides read TGTGCCAGCAGTGAGACGGGACAGGGGGCATCCGGGGAGCTGTTTTTT. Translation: CASSETGQGASGELFF.

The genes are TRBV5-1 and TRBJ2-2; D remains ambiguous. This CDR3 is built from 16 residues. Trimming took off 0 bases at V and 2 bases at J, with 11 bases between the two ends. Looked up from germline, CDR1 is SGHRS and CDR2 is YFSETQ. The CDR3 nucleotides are TGCGCCAGCAGCTTGGAGCAGACATTCAACACCGGGGAGCTGTTTTTT. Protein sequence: CASSLEQTFNTGELFF.

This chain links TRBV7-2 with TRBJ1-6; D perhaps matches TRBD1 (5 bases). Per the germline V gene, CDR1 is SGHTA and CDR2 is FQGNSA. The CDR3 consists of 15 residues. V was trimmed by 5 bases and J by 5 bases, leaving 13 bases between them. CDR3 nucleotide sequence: TGTGCCAGCAGCCCCCAGACGGGGGATAATTCACCCCTCCACTTT. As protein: CASSPQTGDNSPLHF.

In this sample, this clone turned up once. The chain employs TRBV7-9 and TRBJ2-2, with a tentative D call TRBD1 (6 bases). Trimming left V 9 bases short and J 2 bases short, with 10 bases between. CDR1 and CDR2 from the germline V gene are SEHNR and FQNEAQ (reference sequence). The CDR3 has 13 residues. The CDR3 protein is CASNRENTGELFF. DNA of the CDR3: TGTGCCAGTAACAGGGAAAACACCGGGGAGCTGTTTTTT. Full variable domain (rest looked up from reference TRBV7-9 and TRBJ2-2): DTGVSQNPRHKITKRGQNVTFRCDPISEHNRLYWYRQTLGQGPEFLTYFQNEAQLEKSRLLSDRFSAERPKGSFSTLEIQRTEQGDSAMYLCASNRENTGELFFGEGSRLTVL.

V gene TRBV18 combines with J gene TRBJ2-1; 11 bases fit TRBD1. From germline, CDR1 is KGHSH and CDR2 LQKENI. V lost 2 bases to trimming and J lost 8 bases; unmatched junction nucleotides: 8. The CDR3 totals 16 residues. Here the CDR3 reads CASSPSRDRGIDEQFF. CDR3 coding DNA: TGTGCCAGCTCACCATCCCGGGACAGGGGGATCGATGAGCAGTTCTTC. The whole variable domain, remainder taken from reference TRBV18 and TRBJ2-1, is NAGVMQNPRHLVRRRGQEARLRCSPMKGHSHVYWYRQLPEEGLKFMVYLQKENIIDESGMPKERFSAEFPKEGPSILRIQQVVRGDSAAYFCASSPSRDRGIDEQFFGPGTRLTVL.

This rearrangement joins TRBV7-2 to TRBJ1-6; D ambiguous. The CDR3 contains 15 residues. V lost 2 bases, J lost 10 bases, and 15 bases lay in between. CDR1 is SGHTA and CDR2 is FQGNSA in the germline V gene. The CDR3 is CASSLRGLSASPLHF. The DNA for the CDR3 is TGTGCCAGCAGCTTAAGAGGGCTGTCCGCGTCACCCCTCCACTTT.

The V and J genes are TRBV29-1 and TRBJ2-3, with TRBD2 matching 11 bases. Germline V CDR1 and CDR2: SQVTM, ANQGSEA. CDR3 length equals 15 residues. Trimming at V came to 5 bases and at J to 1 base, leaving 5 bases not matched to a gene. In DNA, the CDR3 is TGCAGCGTTTTCCTAGCGGGGGGCCGCACAGATACGCAGTATTTT. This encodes CSVFLAGGRTDTQYF.

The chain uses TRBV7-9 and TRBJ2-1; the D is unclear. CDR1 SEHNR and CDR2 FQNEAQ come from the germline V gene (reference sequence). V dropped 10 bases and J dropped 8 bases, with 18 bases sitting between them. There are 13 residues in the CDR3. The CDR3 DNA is TGTGCCACCAAGTACTCGTCGCAGGATGAGCAGTTCTTC. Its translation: CATKYSSQDEQFF. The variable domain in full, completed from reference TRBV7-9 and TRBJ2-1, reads DTGVSQNPRHKITKRGQNVTFRCDPISEHNRLYWYRQTLGQGPEFLTYFQNEAQLEKSRLLSDRFSAERPKGSFSTLEIQRTEQGDSAMYLCATKYSSQDEQFFGPGTRLTVL.

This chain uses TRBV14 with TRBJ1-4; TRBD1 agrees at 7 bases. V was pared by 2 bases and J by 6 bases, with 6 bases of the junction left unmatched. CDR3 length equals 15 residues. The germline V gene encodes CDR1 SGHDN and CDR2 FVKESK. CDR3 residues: CASSQIGGPDEKLFF. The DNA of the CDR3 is TGTGCCAGCAGCCAAATAGGGGGCCCAGATGAAAAACTGTTTTTT.

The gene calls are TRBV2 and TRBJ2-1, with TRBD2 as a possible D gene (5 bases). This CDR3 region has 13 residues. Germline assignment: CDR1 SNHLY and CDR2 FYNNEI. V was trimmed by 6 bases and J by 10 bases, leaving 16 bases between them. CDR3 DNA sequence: TGTGCCAGCAGGCCCATGGACTCTCGCGAGCAGTTCTTC. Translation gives CASRPMDSREQFF. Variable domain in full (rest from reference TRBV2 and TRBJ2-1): EPEVTQTPSHQVTQMGQEVILRCVPISNHLYFYWYRQILGQKVEFLVSFYNNEISEKSEIFDDQFSVERPDGSNFTLKIRSTKLEDSAMYFCASRPMDSREQFFGPGTRLTVL.

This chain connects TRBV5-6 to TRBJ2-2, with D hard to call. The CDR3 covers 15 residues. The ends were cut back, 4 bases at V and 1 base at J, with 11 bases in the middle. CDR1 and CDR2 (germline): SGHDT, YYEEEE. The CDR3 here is CASSRLDRNTGELFF. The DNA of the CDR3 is TGTGCCAGCAGCCGCCTCGATAGGAACACCGGGGAGCTGTTTTTT.

The CDR3 bases are TGTGCCAGCTCACCATCACAGGGCGAAAAACTGTTTTTT. Protein: CASSPSQGEKLFF. The chain recombines TRBV18 with TRBJ1-4, with a possible D match to TRBD1 (6 bases). The V gene lost 2 bases and the J gene lost 8 bases, with 9 bases spanning the gap. The CDR3 covers 13 residues. Per germline, CDR1 KGHSH and CDR2 LQKENI. Full variable domain (remainder filled in from reference TRBV18 and TRBJ1-4): NAGVMQNPRHLVRRRGQEARLRCSPMKGHSHVYWYRQLPEEGLKFMVYLQKENIIDESGMPKERFSAEFPKEGPSILRIQQVVRGDSAAYFCASSPSQGEKLFFGSGTQLSVL.

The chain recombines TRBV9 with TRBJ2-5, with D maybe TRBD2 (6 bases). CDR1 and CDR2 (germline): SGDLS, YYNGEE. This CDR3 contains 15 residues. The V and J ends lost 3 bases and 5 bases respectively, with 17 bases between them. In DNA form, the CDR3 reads TGTGCCAGCAGCGCGGGGACTCAAACGGGGGAGACCCAGTACTTC. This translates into CASSAGTQTGETQYF.

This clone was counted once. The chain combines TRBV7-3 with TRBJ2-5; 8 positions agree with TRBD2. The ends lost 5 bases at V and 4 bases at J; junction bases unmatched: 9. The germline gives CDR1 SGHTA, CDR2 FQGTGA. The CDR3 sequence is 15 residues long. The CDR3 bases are TGTGCCAGCAGCGGCCAGGGACTAGAGTCAGAGACCCAGTACTTC. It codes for CASSGQGLESETQYF. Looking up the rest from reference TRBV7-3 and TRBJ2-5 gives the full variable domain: GAGVSQTPSNKVTEKGKYVELRCDPISGHTALYWYRQSLGQGPEFLIYFQGTGAADDSGLPNDRFFAVRPEGSVSTLKIQRTERGDSAVYLCASSGQGLESETQYFGPGTRLLVL.

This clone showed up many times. This CDR3 is CASSSKSNINTEAFF. The CDR3 nucleotides read TGTGCCAGCAGCTCAAAGTCCAACATCAACACTGAAGCTTTCTTT. The chain combines TRBV7-2 with TRBJ1-1; D is undetermined. Deletions cut 4 bases from V and 2 bases from J, with 14 bases between. The CDR3 has 15 amino acids. Germline lookup yields CDR1 SGHTA and CDR2 FQGNSA.

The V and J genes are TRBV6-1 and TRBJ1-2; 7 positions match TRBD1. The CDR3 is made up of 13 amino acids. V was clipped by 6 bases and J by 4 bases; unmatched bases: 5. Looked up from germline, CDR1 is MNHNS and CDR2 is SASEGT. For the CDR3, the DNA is TGTGCCAGCAGCCCCCAGGGGGGCTATGGCTACACCTTC. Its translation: CASSPQGGYGYTF.

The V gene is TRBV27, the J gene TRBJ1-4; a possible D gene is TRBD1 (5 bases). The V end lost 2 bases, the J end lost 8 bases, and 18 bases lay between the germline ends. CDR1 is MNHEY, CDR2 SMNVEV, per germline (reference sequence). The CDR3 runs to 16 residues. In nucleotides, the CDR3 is TGTGCCAGCAGTTTAAGGGGCAGGGTAGGGTCGGAAAAACTGTTTTTT. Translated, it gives CASSLRGRVGSEKLFF. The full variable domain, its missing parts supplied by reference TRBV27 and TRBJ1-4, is EAQVTQNPRYLITVTGKKLTVTCSQNMNHEYMSWYRQDPGLGLRQIYYSMNVEVTDKGDVPEGYKVSRKEKRNFPLILESPSPNQTSLYFCASSLRGRVGSEKLFFGSGTQLSVL.

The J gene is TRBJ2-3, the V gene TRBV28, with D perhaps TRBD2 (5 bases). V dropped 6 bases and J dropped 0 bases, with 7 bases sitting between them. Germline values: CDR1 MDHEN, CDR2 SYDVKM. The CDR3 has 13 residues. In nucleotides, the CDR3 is TGTGCCAGCAGGGAGGACAGCACAGATACGCAGTATTTT. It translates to CASREDSTDTQYF.

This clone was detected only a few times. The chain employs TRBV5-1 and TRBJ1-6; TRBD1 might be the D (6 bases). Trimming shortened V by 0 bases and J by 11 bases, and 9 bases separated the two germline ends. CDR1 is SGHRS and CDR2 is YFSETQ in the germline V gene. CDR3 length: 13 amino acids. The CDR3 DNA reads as TGCGCCAGCAGCTTGGACAGGGCCACACCCCTCCACTTT. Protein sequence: CASSLDRATPLHF.

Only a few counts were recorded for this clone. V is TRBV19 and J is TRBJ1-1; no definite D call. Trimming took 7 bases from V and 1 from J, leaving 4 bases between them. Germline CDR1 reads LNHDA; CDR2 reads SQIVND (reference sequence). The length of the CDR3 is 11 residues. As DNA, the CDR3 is TGTGCCAGTATCAGGAACACTGAAGCTTTCTTT. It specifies CASIRNTEAFF. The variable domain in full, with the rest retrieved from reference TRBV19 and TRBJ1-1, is DGGITQSPKYLFRKEGQNVTLSCEQNLNHDAMYWYRQDPGQGLRLIYYSQIVNDFQKGDIAEGYSVSREKKESFPLTVTSAQKNPTAFYLCASIRNTEAFFGQGTRLTVV.

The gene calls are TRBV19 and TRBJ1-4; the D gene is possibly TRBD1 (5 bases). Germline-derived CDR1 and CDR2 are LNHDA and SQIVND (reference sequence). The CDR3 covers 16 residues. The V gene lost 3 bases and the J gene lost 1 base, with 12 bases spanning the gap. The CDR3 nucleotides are TGTGCCAGTAGTATGATAGGGGATCGAACTAATGAAAAACTGTTTTTT. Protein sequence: CASSMIGDRTNEKLFF.

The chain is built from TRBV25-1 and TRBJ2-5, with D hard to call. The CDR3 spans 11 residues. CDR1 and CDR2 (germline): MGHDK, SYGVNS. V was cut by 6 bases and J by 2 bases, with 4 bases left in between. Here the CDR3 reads CASREQETQYF. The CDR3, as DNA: TGTGCCAGCAGGGAGCAAGAGACCCAGTACTTC.

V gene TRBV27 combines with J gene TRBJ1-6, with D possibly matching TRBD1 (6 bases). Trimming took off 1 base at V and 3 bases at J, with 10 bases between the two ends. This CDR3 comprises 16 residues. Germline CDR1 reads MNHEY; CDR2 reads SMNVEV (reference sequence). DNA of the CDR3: TGTGCCAGCAGTTTATTCGGACAGCTCTATAATTCACCCCTCCACTTT. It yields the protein CASSLFGQLYNSPLHF.

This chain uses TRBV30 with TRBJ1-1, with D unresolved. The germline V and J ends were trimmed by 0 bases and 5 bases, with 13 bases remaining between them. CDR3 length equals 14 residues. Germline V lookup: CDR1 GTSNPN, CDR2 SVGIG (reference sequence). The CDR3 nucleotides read TGTGCCTGGAGTGTTTGGGAGGGAAGGACTGAAGCTTTCTTT. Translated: CAWSVWEGRTEAFF. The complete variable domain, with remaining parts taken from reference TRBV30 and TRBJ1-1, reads SQTIHQWPATLVQPVGSPLSLECTVEGTSNPNLYWYRQAAGRGLQLLFYSVGIGQISSEVPQNLSASRPQDRQFILSSKKLLLSDSGFYLCAWSVWEGRTEAFFGQGTRLTVV.